This record looks at one T cell receptor beta chain sequence and its context. In the naive CD8 group, cells lacked CD45RO and were positively selected for CCR7, so terminally differentiated effector memory CD45RA+ cells were left out. The V gene end was trimmed by 4 bases and the J gene end by 5 bases; junction bases not matched to a gene: 8. CDR1 is WNHNN, CDR2 SYGVQD, per germline (reference sequence). The CDR3 sequence is 17 residues long. This entry belongs to a study of shared clonotypes between healthy human individuals. Background on the study: Three CD4 naive, three CD4 memory, two CD8 naive and one CD8 memory plate were used per donor.

The method was immunoSEQ multiplex PCR; TCRdb's version includes in-frame clones alone and lacks a portion of them. The sample shows around 600,000 clones, about 95% of them seen only once. The chain couples TRBV10-1 to TRBJ2-7, with 16 bases that match TRBD2. Input material: naive CD8+ T cells sorted from blood. This clonotype was obtained from a woman aged 30 to 39 in good health. The CDR3 DNA sequence: TGCGCCAGCAGTGGGGGACTAGCGGGAGGGCCAGACAACGAGCAGTACTTC. Protein product: CASSGGLAGGPDNEQYF.